This T cell receptor beta chain was recorded in a study of blood T cell repertoires in COVID-19. This CDR3 has 11 residues. Looked up from germline, CDR1 is SQVTM and CDR2 is ANQGSEA. Trimming shortened V by 5 bases and J by 7 bases, and 11 bases separated the two germline ends. Using immunoSEQ multiplex PCR, the repertoire was profiled, and TCRdb retains in-frame clones only, with some absent. Found here are about 300,000 clones, approximately 84% of them singletons; the top ten hold more than 1.4%. The chain carries TRBV29-1 and TRBJ1-2, with D possibly being TRBD1 (6 bases). The specimen sequenced was peripheral blood. This receptor was identified in a human donor with COVID-19, enrolled during active disease. The donor label of this sample is uncertain. CDR3 residues: CSVFGQSGYTF. The CDR3 coding sequence is TGCAGCGTTTTTGGACAGTCTGGCTACACCTTC.